A single sample gave rise to the 13 T cell receptor beta chains below, sequenced in a study of T-cell reconstitution after alpha-beta-depleted transplantation in children. The authors prepared the TCRbeta library with unique molecular identifiers. TCRdb fed the PCR reads into MiXCR, producing one record per CDR3 protein. The sample yields hundreds of thousands of distinct CDR3 sequences, 10% to 15% seen once. Specimen: PBMCs, mostly from graft donor cells, collected 360 days after TCRalphabeta/CD19-depleted stem cell transplant. These receptors all come from a male patient between 10 and 17 years old who had a stem cell transplant for acute myeloid leukemia, so the T cells may come from the graft donor.

This clonotype was counted at least ten times. The chain carries TRBV6-4 and TRBJ2-3; D tentatively fits TRBD1 or TRBD2 (5 bases each). Germline V gene lookup returns CDR1 MRHNA and CDR2 SNTAGT. V was trimmed by 6 bases and J by 2 bases, leaving 21 bases between them. The CDR3 totals 17 residues. The CDR3, as DNA: TGTGCCAGCAGCCTACACTCTGTCCGGGACGCCACAGATACGCAGTATTTT. Translation: CASSLHSVRDATDTQYF.

The V call is TRBV3-1, the J call TRBJ1-1; D may be TRBD1 (5 bases). The CDR3 is 15 amino acids. From germline, CDR1 is LGHDT and CDR2 YNNKEL (reference sequence). Trimming stripped 0 bases from V and 6 bases from J, with 14 bases between. CDR3 region: CASSQEKMGRSEAFF. CDR3 nucleotides: TGTGCCAGCAGCCAAGAGAAGATGGGGCGCTCTGAAGCTTTCTTT. The variable domain in full, with the rest retrieved from reference TRBV3-1 and TRBJ1-1, is DTAVSQTPKYLVTQMGNDKSIKCEQNLGHDTMYWYKQDSKKFLKIMFSYNNKELIINETVPNRFSPKSPDKAHLNLHINSLELGDSAVYFCASSQEKMGRSEAFFGQGTRLTVV.

The rearrangement joins TRBV10-2 to TRBJ2-6; D is unclear. CDR3 length: 16 residues. V was pared by 6 bases and J by 4 bases, with 16 bases between. Germline CDR1 is WSHSY and CDR2 is SAAADI. In nucleotides, the CDR3 is TGCGCCAGCAGGAGCCCTGCCGACGTCGGGGCCAACGTCCTGACTTTC. Protein sequence: CASRSPADVGANVLTF.

This clonotype showed up just a few times. This chain links TRBV7-2 with TRBJ2-5; D possibly uses TRBD1 or TRBD2 (6 bases each). Trimming took 5 bases from V and 13 from J, leaving 14 bases between them. CDR3 length equals 11 residues. Per the germline V gene, CDR1 is SGHTA and CDR2 is FQGNSA. For the CDR3, the DNA is TGTGCCAGCAGCCCAGGGGCGGGAACGTACTTC. Protein product: CASSPGAGTYF.

In its sample, this clonotype was seen a few times. This chain links TRBV20-1 with TRBJ2-7; 8 nucleotides match TRBD1. The CDR3 has 16 amino acids. V trimming: 0 bases; J trimming: 3 bases; junction bases outside the gene matches: 10. The germline V gene encodes CDR1 DFQATT and CDR2 SNEGSKA (reference sequence). The CDR3 sequence is CSARDIRTGRLYEQYF. DNA for the CDR3: TGCAGTGCTAGAGATATCAGGACAGGGAGGCTCTACGAGCAGTACTTC.

This clonotype was seen a few times. The rearrangement links TRBV15 to TRBJ2-3, with 9 bases lining up with TRBD2. Germline values: CDR1 LNHNV, CDR2 YYDKDF (reference sequence). The V gene end was trimmed by 4 bases and the J gene end by 1 base; junction bases not matched to a gene: 6. There are 16 residues in the CDR3. CDR3 amino acids: CATSNLAGRGTDTQYF. The CDR3 DNA sequence: TGTGCCACCAGCAATCTAGCGGGAAGGGGCACAGATACGCAGTATTTT.

This clonotype was detected only a few times. The chain employs TRBV4-3 and TRBJ2-7; 10 positions agree with TRBD2. The CDR3 is made up of 17 amino acids. The V gene's germline CDR1 is LGHNA and CDR2 YSLEER. The V segment lost 0 bases and the J segment 2 bases; nucleotides outside the gene matches: 7. CDR3 loop: CASSQDTTSGRPYEQYF. Written as DNA, the CDR3 is TGCGCCAGCAGCCAAGATACGACTAGCGGGCGCCCCTACGAGCAGTACTTC.

With respect to this clonotype: One junction end disagrees with the germline gene, perhaps due to a read error. The rearrangement uses TRBV20-1 and TRBJ2-7, with 9 bases that match TRBD1. The CDR3 sequence is 15 residues long. Germline CDR1 and CDR2: DFQATT and SNEGSKA (reference sequence). The DNA for the CDR3 is TGCTGTGCTAGTCTGACGGGACAGGGCTCCTACGAGCAGTACTTC. Translated: CCASLTGQGSYEQYF.

This clonotype was counted a few times. The chain links TRBV28 to TRBJ2-7; D perhaps matches TRBD2 (6 bases). CDR1 and CDR2 (germline): MDHEN, SYDVKM. The CDR3 contains 15 residues. Trimming left V 5 bases short and J 2 bases short, with 16 bases between. CDR3 residues: CASSQGGSLTYEQYF. Here the CDR3 DNA reads TGTGCCAGCAGTCAAGGAGGGTCCTTAACCTACGAGCAGTACTTC.

This chain joins TRBV5-1 and TRBJ2-1, with 10 bases fitting TRBD2. Per germline, CDR1 SGHRS and CDR2 YFSETQ. Germline trimming cut 3 bases from V and 0 bases from J; bases unmatched to any gene: 6. The CDR3 has 17 amino acids. The CDR3: CASSSGLAVPSYNEQFF. The CDR3 nucleotides read TGCGCCAGCAGCTCTGGACTAGCGGTCCCCTCCTACAATGAGCAGTTCTTC.

This clonotype was picked up many times. The chain is built from TRBV29-1 and TRBJ2-1, with 14 bases lining up with TRBD2. The CDR3 runs to 14 residues. CDR1 is SQVTM and CDR2 is ANQGSEA in the germline V gene. The junction had 8 bases not matched to a gene; V was cut back by 4 bases and J by 12 bases. The CDR3 region is CSVVSGLAGALQFF. The DNA for the CDR3 is TGCAGCGTTGTTTCGGGACTAGCGGGAGCCTTGCAGTTCTTC.

The chain is built from TRBV7-8 and TRBJ2-5; TRBD2 matches at 7 bases. The CDR3 loop spans 14 amino acids. Trimming removed 1 base from V and 5 bases from J; junction bases left unmatched: 4. Germline V lookup: CDR1 SGHVS, CDR2 FQNEAQ. The DNA of the CDR3 is TGTGCCAGCAGCTTAGGGGGGGGGTCTGAGACCCAGTACTTC. Its protein is CASSLGGGSETQYF.

The chain carries TRBV29-1 and TRBJ2-5; 8 nucleotides match TRBD2. Unmatched junction bases numbered 17, after V lost 7 bases and J lost 1 base. Germline CDR1 and CDR2: SQVTM and ANQGSEA. The CDR3 consists of 17 residues. The CDR3 region is CSATPRTIAGSQETQYF. CDR3 sequence (DNA): TGCAGCGCTACCCCTCGTACCATAGCGGGATCCCAAGAGACCCAGTACTTC.